Presented here are 21 T cell receptor beta chains from one specimen sequenced in a study of T cells after yellow fever vaccination. TCRdb re-called the 5' RACE reads through MiXCR, storing one row per CDR3 protein. Among 55,000 to 70,000 distinct CDR3 sequences listed, 6.5% were seen once. Here the sequenced sample was CD8+ T cells sorted from PBMCs, taken around 45 days after the first yellow fever vaccination. The receptors were sampled from a man younger than 35 who received the YFV17D yellow fever vaccine.

This clonotype was observed at least ten times. The V call is TRBV7-2, the J call TRBJ1-2; 9 bases line up with TRBD1. The CDR3 is made up of 16 amino acids. V trimming: 5 bases; J trimming: 3 bases; junction bases outside the gene matches: 10. Germline CDR1 reads SGHTA; CDR2 reads FQGNSA. The CDR3 bases are TGTGCCAGCAGCGGTCCCTGGACAGGGGCCGACTATGGCTACACCTTC. This sequence encodes CASSGPWTGADYGYTF.

The chain uses TRBV12-3 or TRBV12-4 and TRBJ2-5; 11 bases are shared with TRBD2. Germline trimming cut 7 bases from V and 2 bases from J; bases unmatched to any gene: 9. There are 16 residues in the CDR3. The DNA for the CDR3 is TGTGCCAGCACTTTCCTGGGACTAGCGGATCAAGAGACCCAGTACTTC. Translated, it gives CASTFLGLADQETQYF.

This clonotype was counted many times. The J gene is TRBJ1-6, the V gene TRBV19; D is uncertain. The V gene lost 6 bases and the J gene lost 2 bases, with 11 bases spanning the gap. The CDR3 spans 15 residues. Germline assignment: CDR1 LNHDA and CDR2 SQIVND (reference sequence). CDR3 nucleotides: TGTGCCAGTAGCCTAAGGAGTACCTATAATTCACCCCTCCACTTT. Its protein product is CASSLRSTYNSPLHF.

At least ten counts were recorded for this clonotype. V usage is TRBV7-2 and J usage is TRBJ2-3; TRBD1 might be the D (6 bases). The CDR3 is made up of 16 amino acids. V shed 5 bases and J shed 2 bases, with 17 bases lying between them. Per germline, CDR1 SGHTA and CDR2 FQGNSA. CDR3 sequence: CASSPRDTEITDTQYF. The DNA of the CDR3 is TGTGCCAGCAGCCCCCGGGACACGGAGATCACAGATACGCAGTATTTT.

This clonotype was seen repeatedly, ten times or more. The chain joins TRBV27 to TRBJ2-3; D is unclear. V lost 10 bases, J lost 14 bases, and 28 bases lay in between. Per germline, CDR1 MNHEY and CDR2 SMNVEV (reference sequence). CDR3 length: 14 residues. CDR3: CATKQDGSLYNWYF. CDR3 DNA sequence: TGTGCCACCAAGCAGGATGGTAGCCTATACAATTGGTATTTT.

This clonotype was counted many times. The chain recombines TRBV6-4 with TRBJ2-1; 9 bases map to TRBD1. Germline V gives CDR1 MRHNA, CDR2 SNTAGT. V dropped 0 bases and J dropped 1; count of bases not matched to a gene: 1. The CDR3 is 16 residues long. DNA of the CDR3: TGTGCCAGCAGTGACTCCGGACAGGGGTCCTACAATGAGCAGTTCTTC. Translation: CASSDSGQGSYNEQFF.

This rearrangement joins TRBV30 to TRBJ2-1, with 8 nucleotides matching TRBD2. The ends lost 4 bases at V and 3 bases at J; junction bases unmatched: 8. This CDR3 has 15 residues. CDR1 GTSNPN and CDR2 SVGIG come from the germline V gene (reference sequence). CDR3 protein: CAWTLSSGSYNEQFF. CDR3 DNA: TGTGCCTGGACCCTCTCGAGCGGGAGCTACAATGAGCAGTTCTTC.

This rearrangement joins TRBV11-2 to TRBJ2-2; D is uncertain. This CDR3 is built from 18 residues. The V end lost 0 bases, the J end lost 0 bases, and 14 bases lay between the germline ends. Germline V gene sequence: CDR1 SGHAT, CDR2 FQNNGV. CDR3 in amino acids: CASSLEGLGPPNTGELFF. DNA of the CDR3: TGTGCCAGCAGCTTAGAAGGGTTAGGGCCGCCGAACACCGGGGAGCTGTTTTTT.

A few counts support this clonotype. This sequence joins TRBV6-2 or TRBV6-3 and TRBJ1-5; a weak D match, TRBD1 (5 bases). In germline, CDR1 is MNHEY, CDR2 SVGEGT. V lost 6 bases and J lost 3, with 9 bases in between. The CDR3 spans 13 residues. For the CDR3, the DNA is TGTGCCAGCAGCCAGACAGACAATCAGCCCCAGCATTTT. Its protein product is CASSQTDNQPQHF.

This clonotype was recorded a few times. The chain combines TRBV29-1 with TRBJ2-3; a weak D match, TRBD1 (6 bases). This CDR3 is built from 13 residues. The V gene's germline CDR1 is SQVTM and CDR2 ANQGSEA. Deletions cut 4 bases from V and 5 bases from J, with 13 bases between. CDR3 sequence (DNA): TGCAGCGTTGTCAGGGGCGCCGAAGATACGCAGTATTTT. Translated, it gives CSVVRGAEDTQYF.

This clonotype occurred many times. The chain employs TRBV14 and TRBJ2-1; D is ambiguous. Deletions cut 4 bases from V and 8 bases from J, with 12 bases between. CDR1 and CDR2 (germline): SGHDN, FVKESK. The CDR3 has 13 amino acids. The CDR3 nucleotides are TGTGCCAGCAGCCGACTCTGGGGTGATGAGCAGTTCTTC. It is translated as CASSRLWGDEQFF.

In regard to this clonotype: A much larger clone lies one base from this, so it may be a read error. The chain joins TRBV9 to TRBJ2-5; the D is unclear. V was cut by 3 bases and J by 2 bases, with 14 bases left in between. The CDR3 is made up of 15 amino acids. Germline V CDR1 and CDR2: SGDLS, YYNGEE. CDR3 sequence reads: CASSAETAVQETQYF. The CDR3 bases are TGTGCCAGCAGCGCCGAGACCGCTGTTCAAGAGACCCAGTACTTC.

This clonotype was picked up many times. V usage is TRBV29-1 and J usage is TRBJ2-7, with TRBD2 as a possible D gene (6 bases). Trimming took off 2 bases at V and 6 bases at J, with 14 bases between the two ends. The CDR3 extends over 13 amino acids. Germline CDR1 is SQVTM and CDR2 is ANQGSEA. DNA of the CDR3: TGCAGCGTTGAAAAGTCCTCGCGGGGCGAGCAGTACTTC. Translated: CSVEKSSRGEQYF.

This clonotype was seen more than once but under ten times. The chain combines TRBV7-8 with TRBJ2-7; D is unclear. CDR1 is SGHVS, CDR2 FQNEAQ, per germline. The CDR3 consists of 13 residues. V was clipped by 1 base and J by 4 bases, with 8 bases between them. In DNA, the CDR3 is TGTGCCAGCAGCTTAGTCTCGGCATACGAGCAGTACTTC. It codes for CASSLVSAYEQYF.

Ten or more counts support this clonotype. The chain links TRBV3-1 to TRBJ1-5; D call uncertain. The CDR3 loop spans 15 amino acids. Trimming cost V 3 bases and J 1 base, with 10 bases left between them. The germline gives CDR1 LGHDT, CDR2 YNNKEL (reference sequence). CDR3 residues: CASSHGSTSNQPQHF. The CDR3 nucleotides read TGTGCCAGCAGCCATGGCAGTACAAGCAATCAGCCCCAGCATTTT.

At least ten counts were recorded for this clonotype. The chain joins TRBV12-3 or TRBV12-4 to TRBJ2-1; D not resolved. With 5 bases removed from V and 7 bases from J, the gap between germline ends came to 18 bases. This CDR3 has 15 amino acids. Here the CDR3 reads CASSLEGIPLNEQFF. The CDR3 region has the DNA TGTGCCAGCAGTCTAGAAGGGATTCCTTTGAATGAGCAGTTCTTC.

This clonotype turned up a few times. Here the CDR3 reads CASSLWDRKAFF. The DNA for the CDR3 is TGTGCCAGCAGTTTATGGGACAGGAAAGCTTTCTTT. The chain has TRBV12-3 or TRBV12-4 and TRBJ1-1, with 8 bases aligning to TRBD1. The CDR3 has 12 amino acids. V shed 2 bases, J shed 9 bases, and the junction held 2 bases outside the gene matches.

This clonotype was recorded many times. The V gene is TRBV4-2, the J gene TRBJ1-3; D is uncertain. CDR1 and CDR2 (germline): LGHNA, YNFKEQ. Trimming stripped 0 bases from V and 1 base from J, with 10 bases between. This CDR3 is 16 amino acids long. The CDR3 reads CASSQDVPLSGNTIYF. Written as DNA, the CDR3 is TGTGCCAGCAGCCAAGACGTCCCATTGTCTGGAAACACCATATATTTT.

This clonotype occurred many times. The gene calls are TRBV4-3 and TRBJ2-7, with 7 bases lining up with TRBD1. V shed 1 base, J shed 1 base, and the junction held 10 bases outside the gene matches. Germline values: CDR1 LGHNA, CDR2 YSLEER. The CDR3 length is 17 residues. The chain's CDR3 is CASSQVGWDSRSYEQYF. CDR3 DNA sequence: TGCGCCAGCAGCCAAGTGGGATGGGACAGTAGGTCCTACGAGCAGTACTTC.

Only a few counts were recorded for this clonotype. V is TRBV19 and J is TRBJ2-7, with TRBD1 as a possible D gene (7 bases). V was cut by 3 bases and J by 3 bases, with 12 bases left in between. This CDR3 is built from 14 residues. From germline, CDR1 is LNHDA and CDR2 SQIVND (reference sequence). The CDR3 region is CASSIRGTDYEQYF. CDR3 nucleotide sequence: TGTGCCAGTAGTATCCGGGGGACAGACTACGAGCAGTACTTC.

Only a few counts were recorded for this clonotype. The chain has TRBV7-2 and TRBJ2-1; D tentatively reads TRBD1 or TRBD2 (6 bases each). CDR1 is SGHTA, CDR2 FQGNSA, per germline. Trimming left V 1 base short and J 7 bases short, with 14 bases between. The CDR3 consists of 15 residues. DNA for the CDR3: TGTGCCAGCAGCTTAGACAGGGCGGGGACGAATGAGCAGTTCTTC. Translation gives CASSLDRAGTNEQFF.